Shown below are 30 T cell receptor beta chains from a single sample sequenced in a study of vaccination and CD4 T cells after COVID-19. Their antigens remain unidentified. Sequencing of cultured CD4+ T cell DNA used the Oncomine TCR Beta short-read assay. TCRdb re-derived calls from the PCR reads in MiXCR, one entry per CDR3 protein. The sample shows approximately 20,000 distinct CDR3 sequences, 46% of them seen only once. Time point given: late sampling 161 to 241 days after vaccination in a few convalescent patients. Treatment: roughly 11-day PBMC culture with coronavirus spike peptide pools or control peptides (ViraFEST assay). The starting material was CD4+ T cells from blood, cultured in vitro, obtained about 7 months after SARS-CoV-2 vaccination. Source of these receptors: a human donor who had recovered from COVID-19.

The chain combines TRBV7-2 with TRBJ2-3, with 8 nucleotides matching TRBD1. This CDR3 comprises 17 residues. Germline CDR1 and CDR2: SGHTA and FQGNSA. With 4 bases clipped from V and 3 bases from J, the junction kept 12 bases outside the gene matches. CDR3 in DNA: TGTGCCAGCAGCTCCCGCCCCAGGGGGCCCTTGACAGATACGCAGTATTTT. Its translation: CASSSRPRGPLTDTQYF.

This clonotype was observed a single time. CDR3 loop: CASSFWTAGTGELFF. As DNA, the CDR3 is TGTGCCAGCAGCTTTTGGACCGCGGGGACCGGGGAGCTGTTTTTT. This sequence joins TRBV7-9 and TRBJ2-2; TRBD2 might be the D (6 bases). CDR3 length equals 15 residues. Germline V lookup: CDR1 SEHNR, CDR2 FQNEAQ (reference sequence). Trimming removed 3 bases from V and 5 bases from J, with 13 bases in between. The entire variable domain, with the rest obtained from reference TRBV7-9 and TRBJ2-2, is as follows: DTGVSQNPRHKITKRGQNVTFRCDPISEHNRLYWYRQTLGQGPEFLTYFQNEAQLEKSRLLSDRFSAERPKGSFSTLEIQRTEQGDSAMYLCASSFWTAGTGELFFGEGSRLTVL.

Regarding this clonotype: The junction does not match germline at one end; this may be a read error. The chain recombines TRBV7-9 with TRBJ2-1; D gene ambiguous. The CDR3 loop spans 11 amino acids. CDR1 is SEHNR, CDR2 FQNEAQ, per germline (reference sequence). The CDR3 loop is CASGPGLLLIF. The CDR3 DNA reads as TGTGCCAGCGGGCCCGGCCTCCTATTGATCTTC. Full variable domain (rest looked up from reference TRBV7-9 and TRBJ2-1): DTGVSQNPRHKITKRGQNVTFRCDPISEHNRLYWYRQTLGQGPEFLTYFQNEAQLEKSRLLSDRFSAERPKGSFSTLEIQRTEQGDSAMYLCASGPGLLLIFGPGTRLTVL.

The V call is TRBV7-9, the J call TRBJ1-2; no firm D call. From germline, CDR1 is SEHNR and CDR2 FQNEAQ (reference sequence). The CDR3 is 14 residues long. Trimming stripped 1 base from V and 3 bases from J, with 9 bases between. The CDR3 region is CASSLDSKYYGYTF. The CDR3 DNA is TGTGCCAGCAGCTTAGATTCGAAATACTATGGCTACACCTTC.

The chain has TRBV6-1 and TRBJ1-1, with unresolved D. Germline values: CDR1 MNHNS, CDR2 SASEGT. The germline V and J ends were trimmed by 5 bases and 5 bases, with 9 bases remaining between them. This CDR3 region has 12 residues. DNA for the CDR3: TGTGCCAGCAGTCAAAGGACTACTGAAGCTTTCTTT. Protein: CASSQRTTEAFF.

The chain links TRBV7-2 to TRBJ2-6; TRBD2 is a possible D gene (5 bases). Germline V lookup: CDR1 SGHTA, CDR2 FQGNSA. V dropped 7 bases and J dropped 4 bases, with 11 bases sitting between them. The CDR3 covers 14 residues. The CDR3 sequence is CASTPGGGANVLTF. CDR3 nucleotides: TGTGCCAGCACCCCCGGCGGGGGGGCCAACGTCCTGACTTTC.

This clonotype was picked up a small number of times. V gene TRBV7-8 combines with J gene TRBJ2-3, with D unresolved. The CDR3 runs to 16 residues. In germline, CDR1 is SGHVS, CDR2 FQNEAQ. V shed 7 bases and J shed 2 bases, with 19 bases lying between them. CDR3 sequence: CASTQGVVGLTDTQYF. CDR3 nucleotide sequence: TGTGCCAGCACCCAAGGCGTCGTTGGGCTCACAGATACGCAGTATTTT.

The rearrangement links TRBV10-3 to TRBJ1-2; 10 bases agree with TRBD1. CDR3 length equals 15 residues. V shed 6 bases, J shed 4 bases, and the junction held 8 bases outside the gene matches. Germline V CDR1 and CDR2: ENHRY, SYGVKD. The CDR3 DNA is TGTGCCATCAGATCGGGACAGGGGTCACTCTATGGCTACACCTTC. Its protein is CAIRSGQGSLYGYTF.

The chain recombines TRBV4-3 with TRBJ2-1, with 10 bases identical to TRBD2. The V gene's germline CDR1 is LGHNA and CDR2 YSLEER. The trim removed 3 bases at V and 4 bases at J, leaving 3 bases unmatched. The CDR3 length is 15 residues. The CDR3 loop reads CASSQSSGSYNEQFF. For the CDR3, the DNA is TGCGCCAGCAGCCAGTCTAGCGGGAGTTACAATGAGCAGTTCTTC.

The V and J genes are TRBV7-9 and TRBJ2-6; the D is unclear. The V gene's germline CDR1 is SEHNR and CDR2 FQNEAQ (reference sequence). V lost 2 bases and J lost 2, with 7 bases in between. The CDR3 has 15 amino acids. The CDR3 here is CASSLWAAGANVLTF. CDR3 DNA: TGTGCCAGCAGCTTATGGGCTGCTGGGGCCAACGTCCTGACTTTC.

The chain couples TRBV20-1 to TRBJ2-3, with D unresolved. The CDR3 loop spans 14 amino acids. Germline CDR1 is DFQATT and CDR2 is SNEGSKA (reference sequence). The ends were cut back, 7 bases at V and 2 bases at J, with 16 bases in the middle. The CDR3 here is CSDTQNLITDTQYF. The CDR3 DNA sequence: TGCAGTGACACACAGAACCTTATCACAGATACGCAGTATTTT.

The V gene is TRBV6-1, the J gene TRBJ2-3; the D call may be TRBD1 or TRBD2 (5 bases each). In germline, CDR1 is MNHNS, CDR2 SASEGT. The length of the CDR3 is 15 residues. V lost 6 bases and J 0 bases, leaving 13 bases between the germline ends. Here the CDR3 DNA reads TGTGCCAGCAGCAGGGACCCGGAAAGCACAGATACGCAGTATTTT. Encoded protein: CASSRDPESTDTQYF.

The V call is TRBV7-2, the J call TRBJ2-1; D is possibly TRBD2 (6 bases). CDR1 SGHTA and CDR2 FQGNSA come from the germline V gene. The CDR3 spans 12 residues. The ends were cut back, 5 bases at V and 14 bases at J, with 16 bases in the middle. CDR3 loop: CASSHGGLGKFF. Here the CDR3 DNA reads TGTGCCAGCAGCCACGGGGGACTGGGAAAGTTCTTC.

The chain uses TRBV5-1 and TRBJ1-1; 7 nucleotides agree with TRBD1. The CDR3 consists of 14 residues. The germline V gene encodes CDR1 SGHRS and CDR2 YFSETQ. V lost 5 bases, J lost 3 bases, and 7 bases stayed unmatched. The CDR3 region has the DNA TGCGCCAGCAGTACAGGGACAGTATACACTGAAGCTTTCTTT. Protein: CASSTGTVYTEAFF.

This clonotype was seen a handful of times. The J gene is TRBJ1-2, the V gene TRBV7-2; 9 nucleotides line up with TRBD1. The germline V gene has CDR1 SGHTA and CDR2 FQGNSA. This CDR3 region has 16 residues. V lost 3 bases, J lost 4 bases, and 9 bases stayed unmatched. The CDR3 DNA follows: TGTGCCAGCAGCTTTAGAGATACAGGGGGCCTCTATGGCTACACCTTC. This gives the protein CASSFRDTGGLYGYTF.

The V gene is TRBV10-3, the J gene TRBJ1-1; TRBD1 aligns across 9 bases. J gave up 1 base and V 4 bases, and 7 bases lay outside the gene matches. CDR3 length: 16 amino acids. Germline CDR1 is ENHRY and CDR2 is SYGVKD. The chain's CDR3 is CAISGGMGQGNTEAFF. In DNA form, the CDR3 reads TGTGCCATCAGTGGGGGGATGGGACAGGGGAACACTGAAGCTTTCTTT.

The genes are TRBV6-2 or TRBV6-3 and TRBJ2-1, with 8 bases lining up with TRBD2. Germline V CDR1 and CDR2: MNHEY, SVGEGT. Trimming at V came to 5 bases and at J to 8 bases, leaving 2 bases not matched to a gene. The CDR3 runs 12 residues. Here the CDR3 DNA reads TGTGCCAGCAGTCGGCGGGAGGATGAGCAGTTCTTC. This sequence encodes CASSRREDEQFF.

This clonotype was observed a few times. This sequence joins TRBV15 and TRBJ1-1; 8 nucleotides agree with TRBD1. CDR3 length: 15 amino acids. The ends lost 0 bases at V and 11 bases at J; junction bases unmatched: 11. Germline V gives CDR1 LNHNV, CDR2 YYDKDF (reference sequence). The CDR3 region is CATSRDLAGGLGAFF. CDR3 coding DNA: TGTGCCACCAGCAGAGATCTTGCAGGGGGCTTAGGTGCTTTCTTT.

This clonotype was counted between two and nine times. The rearrangement uses TRBV6-1 and TRBJ2-1, with D hard to call. The CDR3 length is 14 residues. Germline V lookup: CDR1 MNHNS, CDR2 SASEGT. Trimming shortened V by 4 bases and J by 3 bases, and 10 bases separated the two germline ends. Here the CDR3 reads CASSGGYDYNEQFF. The CDR3, as DNA: TGTGCCAGCAGTGGTGGCTATGACTACAATGAGCAGTTCTTC.

The rearrangement uses TRBV11-2 and TRBJ2-1; D is possibly TRBD2 (5 bases). Trimming pared 2 bases from V and 2 bases from J, leaving 10 bases between. The CDR3 runs to 15 residues. CDR1 is SGHAT and CDR2 is FQNNGV in the germline V gene. CDR3 in DNA: TGTGCCAGCAGCTTATACAGCGGAGCCTACAATGAGCAGTTCTTC. Encoded protein: CASSLYSGAYNEQFF.

The chain is built from TRBV6-4 and TRBJ1-5, with a weak D call TRBD1 (6 bases). CDR1 is MRHNA and CDR2 is SNTAGT in the germline V gene. With 7 bases removed from V and 6 bases from J, the gap between germline ends came to 19 bases. CDR3 size: 15 residues. Here the CDR3 DNA reads TGTGCCAGCAAACAACAGGGTAAGGGCAGTCAGCCCCAGCATTTT. This translates into CASKQQGKGSQPQHF.

This sequence joins TRBV7-9 and TRBJ2-2, with D maybe TRBD2 (5 bases). The V gene's germline CDR1 is SEHNR and CDR2 FQNEAQ (reference sequence). The CDR3 runs 15 residues. V was clipped by 5 bases and J by 4 bases, with 14 bases between them. Here the CDR3 reads CASSLRQSGTGELFF. CDR3 bases: TGTGCCAGCAGCCTCCGTCAGAGCGGCACCGGGGAGCTGTTTTTT. The full variable domain, in which reference TRBV7-9 and TRBJ2-2 provide the parts outside the CDR3, is DTGVSQNPRHKITKRGQNVTFRCDPISEHNRLYWYRQTLGQGPEFLTYFQNEAQLEKSRLLSDRFSAERPKGSFSTLEIQRTEQGDSAMYLCASSLRQSGTGELFFGEGSRLTVL.

The J gene is TRBJ1-6, the V gene TRBV6-5; D is uncertain. Germline loops: CDR1 MNHEY, CDR2 SVGAGI. V lost 2 bases and J lost 11, with 16 bases in between. This CDR3 spans 15 amino acids. The CDR3 loop is CASSYEEGSRAPLHF. The CDR3, as DNA: TGTGCCAGCAGTTACGAGGAGGGTAGTAGAGCACCCCTCCACTTT.

This clonotype was counted only a few times. The junction departs from germline at one end; a sequencing error may be responsible. The chain couples TRBV7-7 to TRBJ2-5, with TRBD1 as a possible D gene (6 bases). This CDR3 comprises 14 residues. Germline V CDR1 and CDR2: SSHAT, FNYEAQ (reference sequence). The CDR3 nucleotides are TGTGCTAGCAGCTTAGGACAGCTCCAAGAGACCCAGTACTTC. Amino acids: CASSLGQLQETQYF. The whole variable domain, remainder taken from reference TRBV7-7 and TRBJ2-5, is GAGVSQSPRYKVTKRGQDVTLRCDPISSHATLYWYQQALGQGPEFLTYFNYEAQPDKSGLPSDRFSAERPEGSISTLTIQRTEQRDSAMYRCASSLGQLQETQYFGPGTRLLVL.

This clonotype was detected a few times. This chain joins TRBV15 and TRBJ1-2, with D perhaps TRBD1 (5 bases). Trimming removed 1 base at V and 5 bases at J, with 17 bases between. Germline V gives CDR1 LNHNV, CDR2 YYDKDF (reference sequence). This CDR3 has 16 residues. The CDR3: CATSRVPAGRMYGYTF. Here the CDR3 DNA reads TGTGCCACCAGCAGAGTACCGGCAGGGCGGATGTATGGCTACACCTTC.

The V and J genes are TRBV20-1 and TRBJ1-1; D unresolved. This CDR3 contains 10 residues. Germline CDR1 is DFQATT and CDR2 is SNEGSKA (reference sequence). CDR3 sequence reads: CRGVNTEAFF. In DNA, the CDR3 is TGCAGGGGCGTGAACACTGAAGCTTTCTTT.

The CDR3 DNA is TGTGCCAGCAGTCAAGGGGCAGGGACGTACTTC. Translated: CASSQGAGTYF. This chain connects TRBV6-2 or TRBV6-3 to TRBJ2-7; D is perhaps TRBD1 or TRBD2 (5 bases each). The CDR3 covers 11 residues. CDR1 is MNHEY, CDR2 SVGEGT, per germline. With 5 bases removed from V and 12 bases from J, the gap between germline ends came to 14 bases.

The chain joins TRBV20-1 to TRBJ2-7; 7 bases are shared with TRBD2. V lost 1 base and J lost 4; bases outside the gene matches: 4. The germline gives CDR1 DFQATT, CDR2 SNEGSKA (reference sequence). This CDR3 has 13 amino acids. The CDR3 reads CSARADGGYEQYF. The CDR3 nucleotides are TGCAGTGCTAGAGCGGACGGGGGGTACGAGCAGTACTTC.

V gene TRBV6-1 combines with J gene TRBJ1-1, with D unclear. In germline, CDR1 is MNHNS, CDR2 SASEGT. Trimming cost V 7 bases and J 1 base, with 13 bases left between them. The length of the CDR3 is 14 residues. In nucleotides, the CDR3 is TGTGCCAGCATACTTGTGAAGGGGAACACTGAAGCTTTCTTT. It encodes CASILVKGNTEAFF.

V usage is TRBV6-2 or TRBV6-3 and J usage is TRBJ2-5, with 10 bases identical to TRBD2. The CDR3 length is 16 residues. V lost 0 bases and J lost 1; bases outside the gene matches: 2. The germline V gene has CDR1 MNHEY and CDR2 SVGEGT. The chain's CDR3 is CASSYSIAGGQETQYF. The CDR3 DNA reads as TGTGCCAGCAGTTACTCTATAGCGGGGGGCCAAGAGACCCAGTACTTC.